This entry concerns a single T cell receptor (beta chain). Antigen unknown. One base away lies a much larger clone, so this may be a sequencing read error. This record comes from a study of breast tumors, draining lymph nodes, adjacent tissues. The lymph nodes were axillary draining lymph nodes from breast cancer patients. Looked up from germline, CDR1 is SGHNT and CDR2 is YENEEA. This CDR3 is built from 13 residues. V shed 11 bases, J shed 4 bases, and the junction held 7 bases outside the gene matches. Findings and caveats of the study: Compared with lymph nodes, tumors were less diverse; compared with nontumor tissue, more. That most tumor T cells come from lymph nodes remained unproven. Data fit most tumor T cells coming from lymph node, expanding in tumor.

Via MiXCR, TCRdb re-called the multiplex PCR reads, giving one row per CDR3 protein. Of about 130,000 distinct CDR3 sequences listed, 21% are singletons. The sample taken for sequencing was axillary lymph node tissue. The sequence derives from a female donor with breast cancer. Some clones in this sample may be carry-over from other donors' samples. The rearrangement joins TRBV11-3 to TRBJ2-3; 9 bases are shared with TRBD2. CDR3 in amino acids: CAGDLAGSDTQYF. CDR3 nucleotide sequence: TGTGCCGGCGACCTAGCGGGGTCAGATACGCAGTATTTT.